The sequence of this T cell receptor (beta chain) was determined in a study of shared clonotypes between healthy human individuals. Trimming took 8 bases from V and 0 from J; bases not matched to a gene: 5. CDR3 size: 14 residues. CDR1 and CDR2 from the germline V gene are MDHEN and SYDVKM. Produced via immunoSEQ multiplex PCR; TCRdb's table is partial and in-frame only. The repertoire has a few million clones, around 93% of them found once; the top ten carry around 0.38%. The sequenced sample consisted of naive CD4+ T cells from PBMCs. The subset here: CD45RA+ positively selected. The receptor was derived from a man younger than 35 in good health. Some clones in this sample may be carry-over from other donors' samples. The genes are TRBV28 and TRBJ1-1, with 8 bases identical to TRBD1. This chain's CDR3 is CASSGGSVNTEAFF. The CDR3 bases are TGTGCCAGCTCAGGGGGCTCGGTGAACACTGAAGCTTTCTTT.